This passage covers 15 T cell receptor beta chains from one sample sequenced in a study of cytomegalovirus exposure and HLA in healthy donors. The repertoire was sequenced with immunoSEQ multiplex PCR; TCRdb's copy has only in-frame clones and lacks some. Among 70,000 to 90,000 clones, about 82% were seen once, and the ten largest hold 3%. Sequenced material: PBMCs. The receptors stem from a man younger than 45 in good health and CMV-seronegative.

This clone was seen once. The DNA for the CDR3 is TGTGCCAGCAGCTCCGGGACCGGGACAGGGTTCGAGCAGTACTTC. Amino acid sequence: CASSSGTGTGFEQYF. The V gene is TRBV11-3, the J gene TRBJ2-7; 9 bases map to TRBD1. The J segment lost 6 bases and the V segment lost 4 bases, leaving 10 bases of the junction unmatched. Per the germline V gene, CDR1 is SGHNT and CDR2 is YENEEA. This CDR3 region has 15 residues.

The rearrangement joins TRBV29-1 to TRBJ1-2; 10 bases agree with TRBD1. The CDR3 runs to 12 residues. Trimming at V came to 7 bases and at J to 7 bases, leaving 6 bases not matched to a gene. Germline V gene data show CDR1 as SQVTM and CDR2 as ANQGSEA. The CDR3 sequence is CSAGTGELGYTF. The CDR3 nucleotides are TGCAGCGCCGGGACAGGGGAACTTGGCTACACCTTC.

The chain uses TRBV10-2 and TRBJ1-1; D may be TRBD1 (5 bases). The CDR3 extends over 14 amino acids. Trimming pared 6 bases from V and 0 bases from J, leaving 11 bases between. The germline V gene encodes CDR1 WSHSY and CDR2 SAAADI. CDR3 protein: CASRGRGMNTEAFF. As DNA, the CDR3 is TGCGCCAGCAGGGGGAGGGGTATGAACACTGAAGCTTTCTTT.

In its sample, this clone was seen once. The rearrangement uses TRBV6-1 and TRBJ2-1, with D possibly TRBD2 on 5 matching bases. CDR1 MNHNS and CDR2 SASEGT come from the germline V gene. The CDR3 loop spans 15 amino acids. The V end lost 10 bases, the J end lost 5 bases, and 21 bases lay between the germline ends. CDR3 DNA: TGTGCCACCTCGTATGGATTCGGGAACAACAATGAGCAGTTCTTC. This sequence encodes CATSYGFGNNNEQFF.

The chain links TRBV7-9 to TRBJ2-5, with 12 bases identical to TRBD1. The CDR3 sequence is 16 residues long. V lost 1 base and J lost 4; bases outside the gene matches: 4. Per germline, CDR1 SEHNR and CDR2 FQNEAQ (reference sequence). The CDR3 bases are TGTGCCAGCAGCTTAGGGGACAGGGGGCGTCGAGAGACCCAGTACTTC. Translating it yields CASSLGDRGRRETQYF.

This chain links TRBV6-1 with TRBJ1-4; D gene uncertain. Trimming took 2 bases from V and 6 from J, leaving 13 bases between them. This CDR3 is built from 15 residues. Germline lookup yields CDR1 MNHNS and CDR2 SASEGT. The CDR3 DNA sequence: TGTGCCAGCAGTGAATGGGCAGGTACAGATGAAAAACTGTTTTTT. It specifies CASSEWAGTDEKLFF.

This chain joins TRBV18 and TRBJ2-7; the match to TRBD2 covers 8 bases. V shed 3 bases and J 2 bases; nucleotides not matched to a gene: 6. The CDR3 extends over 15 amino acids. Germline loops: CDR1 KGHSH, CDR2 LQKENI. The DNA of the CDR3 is TGTGCCAGCTCACCCGGCGGGGGGCCGACCTACGAGCAGTACGTC. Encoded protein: CASSPGGGPTYEQYV.

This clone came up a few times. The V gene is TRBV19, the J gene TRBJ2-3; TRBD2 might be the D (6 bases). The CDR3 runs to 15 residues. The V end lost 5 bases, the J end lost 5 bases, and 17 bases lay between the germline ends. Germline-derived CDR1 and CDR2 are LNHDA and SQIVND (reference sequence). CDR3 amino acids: CASSVSGFLRDTQYF. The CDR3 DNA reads TGTGCCAGTAGTGTTAGCGGATTTCTTCGAGATACGCAGTATTTT.

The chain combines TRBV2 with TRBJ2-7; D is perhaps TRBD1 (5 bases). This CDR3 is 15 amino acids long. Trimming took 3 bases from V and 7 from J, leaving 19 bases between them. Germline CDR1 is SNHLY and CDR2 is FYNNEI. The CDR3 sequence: CASSEETVRTVEQYF. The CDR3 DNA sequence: TGTGCCAGCAGTGAGGAGACAGTCCGTACGGTTGAGCAGTACTTC.

The CDR3, as DNA: TGTGCCAGTAGCTTTCACTCCTACAATGAGCAGTTCTTC. This codes for CASSFHSYNEQFF. The chain combines TRBV2 with TRBJ2-1, with no clear D. The CDR3 has 13 amino acids. Trimming pared 9 bases from V and 0 bases from J, leaving 9 bases between. CDR1 is SNHLY and CDR2 is FYNNEI in the germline V gene. Drawing the rest from reference TRBV2 and TRBJ2-1, the complete variable domain is EPEVTQTPSHQVTQMGQEVILRCVPISNHLYFYWYRQILGQKVEFLVSFYNNEISEKSEIFDDQFSVERPDGSNFTLKIRSTKLEDSAMYFCASSFHSYNEQFFGPGTRLTVL.

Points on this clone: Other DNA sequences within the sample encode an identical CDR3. The CDR3 bases are TGTGCCAGCAGTTTGGGGGGGGGCTACGAGCAGTACTTC. It translates to CASSLGGGYEQYF. The V gene is TRBV28, the J gene TRBJ2-7; TRBD2 matches at 7 bases. The V gene's germline CDR1 is MDHEN and CDR2 SYDVKM. V gave up 3 bases and J gave up 3 bases; unmatched junction bases: 2. The CDR3 covers 13 residues.

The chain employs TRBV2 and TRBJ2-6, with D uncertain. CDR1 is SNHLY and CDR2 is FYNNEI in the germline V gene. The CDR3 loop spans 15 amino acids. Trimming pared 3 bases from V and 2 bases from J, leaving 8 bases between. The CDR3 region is CASSDIGAGANVLTF. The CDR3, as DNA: TGTGCCAGCAGTGATATCGGAGCTGGGGCCAACGTCCTGACTTTC.

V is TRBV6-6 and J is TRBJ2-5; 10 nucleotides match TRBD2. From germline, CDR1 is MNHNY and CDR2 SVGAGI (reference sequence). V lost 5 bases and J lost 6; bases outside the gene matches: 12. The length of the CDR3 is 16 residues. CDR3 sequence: CASSPGLAATGKTQYF. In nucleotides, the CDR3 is TGTGCCAGCAGTCCCGGACTAGCGGCAACTGGGAAGACCCAGTACTTC.

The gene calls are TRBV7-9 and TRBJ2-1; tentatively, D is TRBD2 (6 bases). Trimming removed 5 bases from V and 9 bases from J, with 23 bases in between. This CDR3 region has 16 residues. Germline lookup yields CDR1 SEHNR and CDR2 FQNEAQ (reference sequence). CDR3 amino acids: CASSRLGGNSGFEQFF. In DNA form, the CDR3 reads TGTGCCAGCAGCCGACTCGGTGGTAATAGCGGTTTTGAGCAGTTCTTC.

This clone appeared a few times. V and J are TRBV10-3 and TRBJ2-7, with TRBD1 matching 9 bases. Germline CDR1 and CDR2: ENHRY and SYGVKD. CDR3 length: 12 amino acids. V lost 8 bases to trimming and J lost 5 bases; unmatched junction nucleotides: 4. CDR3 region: CAIGTGFNEQYV. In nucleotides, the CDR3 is TGTGCCATCGGGACAGGGTTTAACGAGCAGTACGTC.